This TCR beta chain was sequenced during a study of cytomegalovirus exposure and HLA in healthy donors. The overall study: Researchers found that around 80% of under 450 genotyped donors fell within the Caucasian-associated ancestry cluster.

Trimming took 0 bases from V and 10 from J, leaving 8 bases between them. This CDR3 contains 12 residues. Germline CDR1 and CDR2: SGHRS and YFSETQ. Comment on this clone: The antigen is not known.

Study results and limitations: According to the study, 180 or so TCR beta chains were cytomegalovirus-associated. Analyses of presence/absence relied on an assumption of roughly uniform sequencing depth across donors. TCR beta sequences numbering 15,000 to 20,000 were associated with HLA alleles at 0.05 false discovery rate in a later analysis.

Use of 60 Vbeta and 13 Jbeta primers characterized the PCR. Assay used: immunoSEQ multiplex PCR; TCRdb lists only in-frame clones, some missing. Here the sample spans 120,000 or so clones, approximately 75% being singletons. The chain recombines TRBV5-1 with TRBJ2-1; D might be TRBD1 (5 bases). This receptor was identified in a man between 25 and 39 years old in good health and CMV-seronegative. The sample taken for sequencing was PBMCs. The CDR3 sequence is CASSLGTGEQFF. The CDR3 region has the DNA TGCGCCAGCAGCTTGGGAACAGGAGAGCAGTTCTTC. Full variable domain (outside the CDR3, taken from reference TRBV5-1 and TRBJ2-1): KAGVTQTPRYLIKTRGQQVTLSCSPISGHRSVSWYQQTPGQGLQFLFEYFSETQRNKGNFPGRFSGRQFSNSRSEMNVSTLELGDSALYLCASSLGTGEQFFGPGTRLTVL.